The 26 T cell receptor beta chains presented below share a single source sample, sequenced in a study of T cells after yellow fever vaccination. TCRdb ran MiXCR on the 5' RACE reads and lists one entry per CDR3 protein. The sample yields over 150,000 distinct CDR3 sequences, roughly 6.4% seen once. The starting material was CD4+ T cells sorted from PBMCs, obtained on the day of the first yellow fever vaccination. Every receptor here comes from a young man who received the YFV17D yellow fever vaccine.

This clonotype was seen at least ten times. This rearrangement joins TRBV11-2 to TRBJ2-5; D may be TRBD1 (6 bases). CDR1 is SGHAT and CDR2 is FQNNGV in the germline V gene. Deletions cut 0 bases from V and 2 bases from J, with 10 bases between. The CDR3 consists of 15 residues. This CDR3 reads CASSLDRGKQETQYF. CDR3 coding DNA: TGTGCCAGCAGCTTAGATAGGGGGAAGCAAGAGACCCAGTACTTC.

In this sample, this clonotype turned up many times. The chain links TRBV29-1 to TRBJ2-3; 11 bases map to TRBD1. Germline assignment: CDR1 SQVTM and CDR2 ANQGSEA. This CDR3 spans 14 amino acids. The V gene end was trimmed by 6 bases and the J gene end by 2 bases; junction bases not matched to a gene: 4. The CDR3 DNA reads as TGCAGCGTCCAGGACAGGGGGCACACAGATACGCAGTATTTT. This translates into CSVQDRGHTDTQYF.

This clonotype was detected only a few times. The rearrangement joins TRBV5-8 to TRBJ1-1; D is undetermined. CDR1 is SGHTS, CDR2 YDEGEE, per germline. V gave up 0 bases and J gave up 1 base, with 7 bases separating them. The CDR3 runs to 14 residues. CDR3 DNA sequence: TGTGCCAGCAGCTTGGAGCCCGGGAACACTGAAGCTTTCTTT. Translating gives CASSLEPGNTEAFF.

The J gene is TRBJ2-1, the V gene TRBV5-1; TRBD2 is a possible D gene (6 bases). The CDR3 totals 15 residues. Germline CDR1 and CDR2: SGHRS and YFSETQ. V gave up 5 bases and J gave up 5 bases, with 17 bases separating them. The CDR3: CASSPTGLAHNEQFF. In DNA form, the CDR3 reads TGCGCCAGCAGTCCCACGGGGCTAGCGCACAATGAGCAGTTCTTC.

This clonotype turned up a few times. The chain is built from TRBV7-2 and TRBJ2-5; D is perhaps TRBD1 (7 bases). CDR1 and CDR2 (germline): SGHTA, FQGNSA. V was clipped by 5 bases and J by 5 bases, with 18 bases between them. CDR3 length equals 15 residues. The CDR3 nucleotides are TGTGCCAGCAGCCGACAGGGACTTCTGCGGGAGACCCAGTACTTC. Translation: CASSRQGLLRETQYF.

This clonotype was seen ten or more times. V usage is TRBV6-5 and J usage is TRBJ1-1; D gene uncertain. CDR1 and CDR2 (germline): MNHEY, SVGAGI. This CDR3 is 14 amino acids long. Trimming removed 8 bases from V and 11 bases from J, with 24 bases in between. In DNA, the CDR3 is TGTGCCAGCTGGACCGGGAACCGCGGTGGTAGGGCTTTCTTT. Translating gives CASWTGNRGGRAFF.

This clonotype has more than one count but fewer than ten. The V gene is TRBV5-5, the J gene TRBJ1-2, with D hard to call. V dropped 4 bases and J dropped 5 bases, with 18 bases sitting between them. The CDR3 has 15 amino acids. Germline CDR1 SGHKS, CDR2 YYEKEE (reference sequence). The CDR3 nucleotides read TGTGCCAGCAGCCTACTCTGGGCAGGAAAATATGGCTACACCTTC. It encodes CASSLLWAGKYGYTF.

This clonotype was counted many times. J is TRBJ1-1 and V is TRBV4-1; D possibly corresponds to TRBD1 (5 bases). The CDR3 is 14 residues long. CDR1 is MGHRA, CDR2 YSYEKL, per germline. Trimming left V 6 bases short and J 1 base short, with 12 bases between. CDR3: CASSPGTANTEAFF. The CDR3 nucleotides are TGCGCCAGCAGTCCCGGGACGGCGAACACTGAAGCTTTCTTT.

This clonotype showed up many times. CDR3 amino acids: CASSHPKRGSSLGTDTQYF. As DNA, the CDR3 is TGTGCCAGCAGCCATCCTAAGCGGGGATCGTCTCTTGGCACAGATACGCAGTATTTT. The rearrangement joins TRBV3-1 to TRBJ2-3, with 7 bases lining up with TRBD2. The CDR3 has 19 residues. The junction had 16 bases not matched to a gene; V was cut back by 3 bases and J by 1 base. Germline-derived CDR1 and CDR2 are LGHDT and YNNKEL (reference sequence).

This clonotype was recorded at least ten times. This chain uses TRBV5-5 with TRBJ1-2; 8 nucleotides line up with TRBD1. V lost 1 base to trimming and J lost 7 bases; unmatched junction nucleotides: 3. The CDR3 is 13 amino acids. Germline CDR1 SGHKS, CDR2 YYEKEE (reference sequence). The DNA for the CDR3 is TGTGCCAGCAGCTTGTACGGGACAGGTGGCTACACCTTC. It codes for CASSLYGTGGYTF.

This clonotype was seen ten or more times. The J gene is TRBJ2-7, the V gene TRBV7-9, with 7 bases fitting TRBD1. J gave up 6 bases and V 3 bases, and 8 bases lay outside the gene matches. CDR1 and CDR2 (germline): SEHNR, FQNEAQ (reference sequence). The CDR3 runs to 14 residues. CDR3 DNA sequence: TGTGCCAGCAGCTTCCTTGCAGGGGGAGTCGAGCAGTACTTC. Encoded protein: CASSFLAGGVEQYF.

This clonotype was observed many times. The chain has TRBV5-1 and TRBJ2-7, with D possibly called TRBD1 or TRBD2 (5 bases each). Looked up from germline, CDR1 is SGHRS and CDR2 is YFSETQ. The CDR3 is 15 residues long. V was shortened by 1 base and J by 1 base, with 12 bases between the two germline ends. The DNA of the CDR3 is TGCGCCAGCAGCTTGCAGCCTGGGGGTTCCTACGAGCAGTACGTC. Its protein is CASSLQPGGSYEQYV.

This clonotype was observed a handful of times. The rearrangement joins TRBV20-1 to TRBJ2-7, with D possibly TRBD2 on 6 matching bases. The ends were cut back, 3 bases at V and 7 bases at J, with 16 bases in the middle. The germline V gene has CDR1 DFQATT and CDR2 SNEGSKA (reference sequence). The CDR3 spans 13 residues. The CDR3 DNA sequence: TGCAGTGCTAGTTTGGGGGGATTGTTAGAGCAGTACGTC. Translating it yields CSASLGGLLEQYV.

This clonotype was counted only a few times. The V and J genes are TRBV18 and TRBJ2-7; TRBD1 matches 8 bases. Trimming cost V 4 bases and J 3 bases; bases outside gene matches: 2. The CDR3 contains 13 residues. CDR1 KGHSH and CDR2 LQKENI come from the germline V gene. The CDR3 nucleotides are TGTGCCAGCTCACAGGGACAGGACTACGAGCAGTACGTC. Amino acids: CASSQGQDYEQYV.

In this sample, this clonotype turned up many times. CDR3 in amino acids: CASRGWVRGTLHF. The DNA for the CDR3 is TGTGCCAGCAGAGGTTGGGTCCGAGGTACCCTCCACTTT. This chain connects TRBV6-2 or TRBV6-3 to TRBJ1-6; no clear D gene. The germline V and J ends were trimmed by 6 bases and 14 bases, with 17 bases remaining between them. The germline V gene encodes CDR1 MNHEY and CDR2 SVGEGT. The CDR3 length is 13 residues.

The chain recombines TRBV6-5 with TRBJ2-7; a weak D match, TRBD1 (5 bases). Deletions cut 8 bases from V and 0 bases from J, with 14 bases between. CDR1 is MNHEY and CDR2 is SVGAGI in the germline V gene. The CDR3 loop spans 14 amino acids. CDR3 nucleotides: TGTGCCAGCTGTTTTGACAGCGCCTCCTACGAGCAGTACTTC. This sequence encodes CASCFDSASYEQYF.

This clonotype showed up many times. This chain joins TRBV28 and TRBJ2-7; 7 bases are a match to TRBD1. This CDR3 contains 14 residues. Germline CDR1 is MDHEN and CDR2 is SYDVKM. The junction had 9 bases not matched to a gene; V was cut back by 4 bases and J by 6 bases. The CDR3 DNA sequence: TGTGCCAGCAGTTCACCCGACAGGGCGGGCGAGCAGTACGTC. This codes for CASSSPDRAGEQYV.

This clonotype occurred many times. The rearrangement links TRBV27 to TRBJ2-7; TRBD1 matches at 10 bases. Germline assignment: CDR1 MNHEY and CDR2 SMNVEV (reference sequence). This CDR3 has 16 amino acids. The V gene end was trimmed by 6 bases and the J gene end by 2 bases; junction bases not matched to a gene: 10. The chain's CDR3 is CASSRTGTGVAYEQYV. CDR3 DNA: TGTGCCAGCAGCCGTACCGGGACAGGGGTCGCCTACGAGCAGTACGTC.

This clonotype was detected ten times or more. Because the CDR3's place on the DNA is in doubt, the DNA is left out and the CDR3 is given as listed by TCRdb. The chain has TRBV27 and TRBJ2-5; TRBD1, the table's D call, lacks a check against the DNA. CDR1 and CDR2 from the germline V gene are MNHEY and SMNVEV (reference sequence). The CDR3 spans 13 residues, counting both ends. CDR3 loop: CASSFGPGETQYF.

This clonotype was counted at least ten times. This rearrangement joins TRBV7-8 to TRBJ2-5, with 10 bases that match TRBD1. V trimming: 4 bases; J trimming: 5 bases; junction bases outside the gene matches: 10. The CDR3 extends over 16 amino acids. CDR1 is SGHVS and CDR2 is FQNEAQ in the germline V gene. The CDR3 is CASSSWTGGSVETQYF. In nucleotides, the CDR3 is TGTGCCAGCAGCTCCTGGACAGGGGGTTCGGTGGAGACCCAGTACTTC.

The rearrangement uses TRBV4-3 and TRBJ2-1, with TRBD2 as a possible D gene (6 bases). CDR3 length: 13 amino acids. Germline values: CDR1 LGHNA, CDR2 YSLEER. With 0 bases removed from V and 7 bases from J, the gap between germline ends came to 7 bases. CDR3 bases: TGCGCCAGCAGCCAAGAGGAGGGGAATGAGCAGTTCTTC. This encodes CASSQEEGNEQFF.

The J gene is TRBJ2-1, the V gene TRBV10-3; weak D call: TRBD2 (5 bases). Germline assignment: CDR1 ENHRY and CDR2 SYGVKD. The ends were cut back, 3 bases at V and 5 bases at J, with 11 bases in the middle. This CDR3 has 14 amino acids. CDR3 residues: CAISEGRRDNEQFF. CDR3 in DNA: TGTGCCATCAGTGAAGGGAGACGGGACAATGAGCAGTTCTTC.

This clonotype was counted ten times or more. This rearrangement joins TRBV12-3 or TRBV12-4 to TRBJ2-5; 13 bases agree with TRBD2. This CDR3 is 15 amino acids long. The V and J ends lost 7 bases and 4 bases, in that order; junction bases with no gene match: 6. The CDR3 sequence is CASTRRTSGGETQYF. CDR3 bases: TGTGCCAGCACAAGAAGGACTAGCGGGGGAGAGACCCAGTACTTC.

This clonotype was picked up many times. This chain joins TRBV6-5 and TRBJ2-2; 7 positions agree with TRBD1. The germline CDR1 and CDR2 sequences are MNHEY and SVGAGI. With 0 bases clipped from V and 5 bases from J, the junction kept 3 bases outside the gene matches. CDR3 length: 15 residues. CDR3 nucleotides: TGTGCCAGCAGTTACTCGAAGGGGGCGACCGGGGAGCTGTTTTTT. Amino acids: CASSYSKGATGELFF.

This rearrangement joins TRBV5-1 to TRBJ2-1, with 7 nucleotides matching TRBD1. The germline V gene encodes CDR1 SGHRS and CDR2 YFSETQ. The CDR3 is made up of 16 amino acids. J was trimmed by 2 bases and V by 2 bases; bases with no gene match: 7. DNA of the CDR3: TGCGCCAGCAGCTTCCTGCCGACAGGGACCTACAATGAGCAGTTCTTC. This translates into CASSFLPTGTYNEQFF.

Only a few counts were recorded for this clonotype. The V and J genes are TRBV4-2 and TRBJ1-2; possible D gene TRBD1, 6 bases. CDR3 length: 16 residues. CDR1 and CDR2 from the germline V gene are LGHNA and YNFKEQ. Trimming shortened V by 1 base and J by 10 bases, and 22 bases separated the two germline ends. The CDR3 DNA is TGTGCCAGCAGCCAAGGGAAAGGGGGTTCGGGGGGTGACTACACCTTC. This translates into CASSQGKGGSGGDYTF.